Listed here are 14 T cell receptor beta chains from one sample, sequenced in a study of T cell changes during pregnancy in multiple sclerosis. Method: immunoSEQ multiplex PCR; TCRdb's copy keeps in-frame clones and lacks some. The table includes about 32,000 clones, roughly 90% detected once. Material: CD8+ T cells from peripheral blood mononuclear cells, obtained in the first trimester of pregnancy. These receptors all come from a female donor with multiple sclerosis, enrolled in a pregnancy study.

The rearrangement joins TRBV19 to TRBJ2-1, with D possibly being TRBD1 (6 bases). The V gene's germline CDR1 is LNHDA and CDR2 SQIVND (reference sequence). The CDR3 loop spans 14 amino acids. V lost 5 bases, J lost 4 bases, and 12 bases lay in between. CDR3 DNA sequence: TGTGCCAGTAGTTCACAGGGTCGGTACAATGAGCAGTTCTTC. It yields the protein CASSSQGRYNEQFF.

This chain joins TRBV7-9 and TRBJ2-7; D may be TRBD1 (5 bases). V dropped 3 bases and J dropped 6 bases, with 9 bases sitting between them. This CDR3 region has 12 residues. Germline lookup yields CDR1 SEHNR and CDR2 FQNEAQ (reference sequence). In DNA form, the CDR3 reads TGTGCCAGCAGCTTGGACATCAGCGAGCAGTACTTC. Amino acids: CASSLDISEQYF.

By share, this clone ranks as large. V is TRBV7-6 and J is TRBJ2-7; D is possibly TRBD2 (6 bases). This CDR3 spans 15 amino acids. V dropped 5 bases and J dropped 1 base, with 15 bases sitting between them. From germline, CDR1 is SGHVS and CDR2 FNYEAQ. CDR3 loop: CASSPRGGSSYEQYF. Written as DNA, the CDR3 is TGTGCCAGCAGCCCCCGGGGAGGCTCTTCCTACGAGCAGTACTTC.

The CDR3: CASSARTSGRVGDTGELFF. In DNA, the CDR3 is TGTGCCAGCAGCGCCCGGACTAGCGGGAGGGTGGGGGACACCGGGGAGCTGTTTTTT. V gene TRBV7-6 combines with J gene TRBJ2-2; 15 bases agree with TRBD2. This CDR3 has 19 residues. The germline gives CDR1 SGHVS, CDR2 FNYEAQ. Unmatched junction bases numbered 10, after V lost 5 bases and J lost 3 bases.

This chain connects TRBV5-1 to TRBJ2-2; 9 positions agree with TRBD1. Germline V gene lookup returns CDR1 SGHRS and CDR2 YFSETQ. CDR3 length equals 15 residues. Trimming at V came to 4 bases and at J to 5 bases, leaving 6 bases not matched to a gene. The CDR3 loop reads CASSNIGTGTGELFF. DNA of the CDR3: TGCGCCAGCAGCAATATCGGGACAGGGACCGGGGAGCTGTTTTTT.

The rearrangement joins TRBV6-6 to TRBJ1-4; tentatively, D is TRBD1 (6 bases). This CDR3 contains 16 residues. V lost 2 bases and J lost 5, with 15 bases in between. CDR1 and CDR2 from the germline V gene are MNHNY and SVGAGI (reference sequence). CDR3 sequence: CASSYPELDRNEKLFF. DNA of the CDR3: TGTGCCAGCAGTTACCCCGAATTGGACAGAAATGAAAAACTGTTTTTT.

This chain joins TRBV18 and TRBJ2-5, with 9 bases aligning to TRBD2. The germline gives CDR1 KGHSH, CDR2 LQKENI. Losses at the gene ends were 0 bases for V and 4 bases for J; bases not matched to a gene: 15. CDR3 length: 19 residues. CDR3 amino acids: CASSPPRAVASGTGETQYF. CDR3 coding DNA: TGTGCCAGCTCACCACCGAGGGCGGTGGCTAGCGGGACGGGAGAGACCCAGTACTTC.

The chain uses TRBV5-4 and TRBJ1-1; D perhaps matches TRBD1 (5 bases). CDR1 SGHNT and CDR2 YYREEE come from the germline V gene (reference sequence). CDR3 length: 13 amino acids. Trimming cost V 1 base and J 5 bases, with 9 bases left between them. The CDR3 loop reads CASSLLEGTEAFF. For the CDR3, the DNA is TGTGCCAGCAGCTTGTTGGAGGGGACTGAAGCTTTCTTT.

V and J are TRBV2 and TRBJ2-1, with 14 bases aligning to TRBD2. Germline CDR1 reads SNHLY; CDR2 reads FYNNEI. The length of the CDR3 is 18 residues. V was pared by 6 bases and J by 1 base, with 8 bases of the junction left unmatched. CDR3 in amino acids: CASRAGLAGVRSYNEQFF. The CDR3 nucleotides are TGTGCCAGCAGAGCGGGACTAGCGGGAGTAAGGTCCTACAATGAGCAGTTCTTC.

CDR3 amino acids: CASRRHLTREQYF. CDR3 in DNA: TGTGCCAGCAGACGACACTTAACCCGAGAGCAGTACTTC. V and J are TRBV6-1 and TRBJ2-7, with D hard to call. Trimming took off 6 bases at V and 7 bases at J, with 16 bases between the two ends. CDR1 and CDR2 (germline): MNHNS, SASEGT. The CDR3 totals 13 residues.

The rearrangement joins TRBV19 to TRBJ1-2, with D hard to call. CDR3 length: 14 residues. Germline V lookup: CDR1 LNHDA, CDR2 SQIVND (reference sequence). Between the trimmed V and J ends, which lost 3 bases and 3 bases, there was a span of 11 bases. The CDR3: CASSIGGEHYGYTF. The CDR3 nucleotides are TGTGCCAGTAGTATCGGAGGAGAGCACTATGGCTACACCTTC.

This clone appeared once. The chain employs TRBV5-4 and TRBJ2-2; 8 bases fit TRBD1. Germline-derived CDR1 and CDR2 are SGHNT and YYREEE (reference sequence). Trimming at V came to 4 bases and at J to 6 bases, leaving 8 bases not matched to a gene. The CDR3 is 15 amino acids. The CDR3 region is CASSMGQAGPGELFF. DNA for the CDR3: TGTGCCAGCAGCATGGGACAGGCTGGGCCCGGGGAGCTGTTTTTT.

The chain uses TRBV9 and TRBJ1-2; D is ambiguous. Germline-derived CDR1 and CDR2 are SGDLS and YYNGEE. Trimming took off 0 bases at V and 9 bases at J, with 6 bases between the two ends. The CDR3 consists of 11 residues. The CDR3 protein is CASSVESRYTF. The CDR3 nucleotides read TGTGCCAGCAGCGTAGAATCTCGCTACACCTTC. The full variable domain, in which reference TRBV9 and TRBJ1-2 provide the parts outside the CDR3, is DSGVTQTPKHLITATGQRVTLRCSPRSGDLSVYWYQQSLDQGLQFLIQYYNGEERAKGNILERFSAQQFPDLHSELNLSSLELGDSALYFCASSVESRYTFGSGTRLTVV.

This clone is deemed medium-sized. The chain links TRBV6-1 to TRBJ2-6, with D unresolved. CDR1 and CDR2 (germline): MNHNS, SASEGT. Trimming shortened V by 1 base and J by 0 bases, and 4 bases separated the two germline ends. This CDR3 has 15 amino acids. CDR3 protein: CASSEDSSGANVLTF. The DNA for the CDR3 is TGTGCCAGCAGTGAAGACAGCTCTGGGGCCAACGTCCTGACTTTC.